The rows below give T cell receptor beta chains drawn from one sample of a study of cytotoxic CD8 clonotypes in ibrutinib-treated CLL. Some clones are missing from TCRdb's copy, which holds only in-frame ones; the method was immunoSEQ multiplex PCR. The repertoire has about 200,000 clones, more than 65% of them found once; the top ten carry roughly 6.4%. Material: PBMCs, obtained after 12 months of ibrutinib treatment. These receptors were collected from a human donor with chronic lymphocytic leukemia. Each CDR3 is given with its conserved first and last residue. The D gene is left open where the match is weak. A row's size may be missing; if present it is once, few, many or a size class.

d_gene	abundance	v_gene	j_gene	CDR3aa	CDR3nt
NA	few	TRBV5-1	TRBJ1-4	CASSLFGKSEKLFF	TGCGCCAGCAGCTTGTTCGGGAAAAGCGAAAAACTGTTTTTT
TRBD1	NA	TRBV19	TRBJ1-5	CASVSGTGGPYSNQPQHF	TGTGCCAGCGTTTCAGGGACAGGGGGCCCGTATAGCAATCAGCCCCAGCATTTT
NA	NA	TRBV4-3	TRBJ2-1	CASSQTGAHSEQFF	TGCGCCAGCAGCCAAACGGGAGCCCACAGTGAGCAGTTCTTC
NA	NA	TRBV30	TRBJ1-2	CAWSVQGRSYGYTF	TGTGCCTGGAGTGTACAGGGTAGGAGCTATGGCTACACCTTC
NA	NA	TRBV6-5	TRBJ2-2	CASSPRTGELFF	TGTGCCAGCAGCCCCCGCACCGGGGAGCTGTTTTTT
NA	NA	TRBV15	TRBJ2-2	CATSRRRLDEGNTGELFF	TGTGCCACCAGCAGACGTAGGCTGGATGAGGGGAACACCGGGGAGCTGTTTTTT
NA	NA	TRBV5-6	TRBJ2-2	CASSLGSSTGELFF	TGTGCCAGCAGCTTGGGCTCTTCCACCGGGGAGCTGTTTTTT
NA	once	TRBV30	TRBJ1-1	CAWGPRADKTEAFF	TGTGCCTGGGGGCCTAGGGCGGATAAGACTGAAGCTTTCTTT
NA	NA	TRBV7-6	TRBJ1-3	CASSLGIPGNTIYF	TGTGCCAGCAGCTTAGGCATCCCTGGAAACACCATATATTTT
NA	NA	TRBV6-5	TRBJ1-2	CASRNTGSAYGYTF	TGTGCCAGCAGGAATACAGGTTCTGCTTATGGCTACACCTTC
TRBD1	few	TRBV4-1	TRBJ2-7	CASSQDRGQYEQYF	TGCGCCAGCAGCCAAGACAGGGGGCAATACGAGCAGTACTTC
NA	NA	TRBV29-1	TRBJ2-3	CSVGPGGGDTQYF	TGCAGCGTGGGTCCCGGGGGTGGGGATACGCAGTATTTT
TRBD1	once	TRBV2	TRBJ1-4	CASSQSGRQGEKLFF	TGTGCCAGTAGCCAAAGTGGGCGACAGGGTGAAAAACTGTTTTTT
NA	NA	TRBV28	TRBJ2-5	CASSSVSQETQYF	TGTGCCAGCAGTTCCGTTAGCCAAGAGACCCAGTACTTC
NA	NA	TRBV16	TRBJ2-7	CASSLNRVGEQYF	TGTGCCAGCAGCCTAAACAGGGTCGGCGAGCAGTACTTC
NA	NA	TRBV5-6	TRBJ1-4	CASTARPASGEKLFF	TGTGCCAGCACCGCCCGACCGGCCTCGGGGGAAAAACTGTTTTTT
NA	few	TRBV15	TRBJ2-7	CATSRDRSGNHLPYEQYF	TGTGCCACCAGCAGAGATCGGTCAGGAAATCACCTCCCCTACGAGCAGTACTTC
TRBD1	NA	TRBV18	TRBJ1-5	CASSRDRYNQPQHF	TGTGCCAGCTCACGGGACAGGTACAATCAGCCCCAGCATTTT
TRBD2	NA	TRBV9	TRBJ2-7	CASSTSGSRTYEQYF	TGTGCCAGCAGCACTAGCGGGAGTAGAACCTACGAGCAGTACTTC
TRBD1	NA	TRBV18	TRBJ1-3	CASSTGEDTIYF	TGTGCCAGCTCAACAGGGGAGGACACCATATATTTT
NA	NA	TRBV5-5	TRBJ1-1	CASSLGPESGFRGNTEAFF	TGTGCCAGCAGCTTGGGGCCGGAGAGTGGATTTAGGGGGAACACTGAAGCTTTCTTT
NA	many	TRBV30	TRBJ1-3	CAWKRPGNTIYF	TGTGCCTGGAAGAGGCCGGGAAACACCATATATTTT